One and the same sample provided the 12 T cell receptor beta chains below, sequenced in a study of T cells in women clearing cervical HPV infection. Profiling relied on immunoSEQ multiplex PCR, and the TCRdb table lists in-frame clones only, not all of them. The listing contains about 45,000 clones. Sequencing input: blood buffy coat. Source of these receptors: a woman between 18 and 70 years old with a cervical HPV16 infection that either progressed to CIN3+ or cleared (not recorded which).

Details on this clone: The CDR3 goes on 3 residues after the read ends, and that part is filled in from the germline J gene. The V and J genes are TRBV12-5 and TRBJ2-3; 8 bases fit TRBD1. The CDR3 totals 13 residues. Germline V CDR1 and CDR2: LGHNT, FRNRAP. The covered CDR3 bases are TGTGCTAGTGGTTCCGGGACAGGAGAGACG. It is translated as CASGSGTGET. The whole CDR3 reads CASGSGTGETQYF.

As regards this clone: Sequencing ends 3 residues short of the CDR3 end; the germline J gene provides the rest. The V gene is TRBV29-1, the J gene TRBJ2-7; TRBD1 matches at 9 bases. Per germline, CDR1 SQVTM and CDR2 ANQGSEA. The CDR3 extends over 13 amino acids. J lost 5 bases, V lost 5 bases, and 7 bases had no gene match. The sequenced CDR3 bases are TGCAGCGTTCATAGACAGGGGGTCGACGAG. Translated, it gives CSVHRQGVDE. The complete CDR3 reads CSVHRQGVDEQYF.

As to this clone: The read halts 3 residues ahead of the CDR3 end, with the missing end drawn from the germline J gene. The V and J genes are TRBV18 and TRBJ1-2; D unresolved. CDR1 and CDR2 from the germline V gene are KGHSH and LQKENI. Deletions cut 3 bases from V and 6 bases from J, with 11 bases between. The CDR3 loop spans 13 amino acids. The CDR3 loop reads CASSPTGGHGYTF. CDR3 bases read: TGTGCCAGCTCACCCACGGGTGGTCATGGC. Supplemented by reference TRBV18 and TRBJ1-2, the full variable domain reads NAGVMQNPRHLVRRRGQEARLRCSPMKGHSHVYWYRQLPEEGLKFMVYLQKENIIDESGMPKERFSAEFPKEGPSILRIQQVVRGDSAAYFCASSPTGGHGYTFGSGTRLTVV.

As concerns this clone: The CDR3 goes on 3 residues after the read ends, and that part is filled in from the germline J gene. The chain couples TRBV20-1 to TRBJ1-4; 7 positions match TRBD1. Germline-derived CDR1 and CDR2 are DFQATT and SNEGSKA (reference sequence). CDR3 length: 14 amino acids. CDR3 DNA, as far as it was read: TGCAGTCCCGCTGTGACAGGGAAAAATTCACCA. This gives the protein CSPAVTGKNSP. The full CDR3 is CSPAVTGKNSPLFF.

Remarks on this clone: The missing CDR3 end, 3 residues past where the read stops, is filled in from the germline J gene. The V and J genes are TRBV7-3 and TRBJ1-1; TRBD1 aligns across 8 bases. Germline CDR1 SGHTA, CDR2 FQGTGA. This CDR3 has 14 amino acids. V gave up 4 bases and J gave up 4 bases; unmatched junction bases: 5. CDR3 region: CASSSATGGTEAFF. The CDR3 bases that were read are TGTGCCAGCAGCTCCGCTACAGGGGGCACTGAA.

Remarks on this clone: The CDR3 end lies 3 residues beyond the end of the read and is filled in from the germline J gene. The chain is built from TRBV2 and TRBJ1-5; 7 bases are a match to TRBD1. CDR1 and CDR2 (germline): SNHLY, FYNNEI. The CDR3 has 15 residues. The V gene end was trimmed by 7 bases and the J gene end by 2 bases; junction bases not matched to a gene: 8. CDR3 in amino acids: CASMGGGAGNQPQHF. The sequenced CDR3 bases are TGTGCCAGCATGGGAGGGGGCGCCGGCAATCAGCCC.

On this clone itself: The missing CDR3 end, 3 residues past where the read stops, is filled in from the germline J gene. V usage is TRBV7-2 and J usage is TRBJ1-2; tentative D call: TRBD1 (5 bases). The CDR3 length is 15 residues. Per germline, CDR1 SGHTA and CDR2 FQGNSA. The CDR3 loop reads CASSQGLAAYNDYTF. The part of the CDR3 DNA that was read is TGTGCCAGCAGCCAGGGACTAGCTGCCTACAATGAC.

For this clone: Read data end 3 residues before the CDR3 end; the end is taken from the germline J gene. The genes are TRBV28 and TRBJ2-7; the D gene is possibly TRBD1 (6 bases). The V gene lost 6 bases and the J gene lost 4 bases, with 13 bases spanning the gap. CDR1 is MDHEN, CDR2 SYDVKM, per germline. The CDR3 runs to 13 residues. CDR3 sequence: CASRGDISYEQYF. The sequenced part of the CDR3 DNA is TGTGCCAGCAGGGGGGACATTTCGTACGAG.

Comment on this clone: The read is 3 residues too short to cover the CDR3 end, so that end is filled in from the germline J gene. Other DNA variants within this sample encode the same CDR3. This chain links TRBV5-1 with TRBJ2-3; 7 bases match TRBD2. The V gene end was trimmed by 5 bases and the J gene end by 1 base; junction bases not matched to a gene: 4. Per germline, CDR1 SGHRS and CDR2 YFSETQ. CDR3 length: 14 amino acids. This CDR3 reads CASSLAGGTDTQYF. The CDR3 DNA, read in part, is TGCGCCAGCAGTCTGGCGGGGGGCACAGATACG.

Of note for this clone: The read ends 3 residues before the CDR3 terminus; that terminus is restored from the germline J gene. The chain links TRBV20-1 to TRBJ2-3; D is perhaps TRBD2 (6 bases). This CDR3 has 15 residues. Trimming removed 6 bases at V and 0 bases at J, with 16 bases between. CDR1 DFQATT and CDR2 SNEGSKA come from the germline V gene (reference sequence). The CDR3 reads CSAPLLAPSTDTQYF. CDR3 DNA, as far as it was read: TGCAGTGCCCCCCTACTAGCCCCAAGCACAGATACG.

On this clone: The read finishes 3 residues shy of the CDR3 end, and the germline J gene is used to complete it. The chain links TRBV20-1 to TRBJ2-1, with 8 bases that match TRBD2. Looked up from germline, CDR1 is DFQATT and CDR2 is SNEGSKA (reference sequence). J gave up 7 bases and V 3 bases, and 5 bases lay outside the gene matches. The CDR3 loop spans 13 amino acids. CDR3 DNA (partial): TGCAGTGCTAGGGGCCCTAGCGGGAATGAG. Translated: CSARGPSGNE. In full, the CDR3 reads CSARGPSGNEQFF.

About this clone: The sequence runs out 3 residues before the end of the CDR3; the remainder is reconstructed from the germline J gene. V and J are TRBV2 and TRBJ2-7, with D possibly matching TRBD2 (6 bases). Germline loops: CDR1 SNHLY, CDR2 FYNNEI. Trimming left V 8 bases short and J 6 bases short, with 11 bases between. CDR3 length: 11 residues. CDR3 loop: CASGRRGEQYF. The sequenced CDR3 bases are TGTGCCAGCGGCAGGAGGGGCGAG. Supplemented by reference TRBV2 and TRBJ2-7, the full variable domain reads EPEVTQTPSHQVTQMGQEVILRCVPISNHLYFYWYRQILGQKVEFLVSFYNNEISEKSEIFDDQFSVERPDGSNFTLKIRSTKLEDSAMYFCASGRRGEQYFGPGTRLTVT.